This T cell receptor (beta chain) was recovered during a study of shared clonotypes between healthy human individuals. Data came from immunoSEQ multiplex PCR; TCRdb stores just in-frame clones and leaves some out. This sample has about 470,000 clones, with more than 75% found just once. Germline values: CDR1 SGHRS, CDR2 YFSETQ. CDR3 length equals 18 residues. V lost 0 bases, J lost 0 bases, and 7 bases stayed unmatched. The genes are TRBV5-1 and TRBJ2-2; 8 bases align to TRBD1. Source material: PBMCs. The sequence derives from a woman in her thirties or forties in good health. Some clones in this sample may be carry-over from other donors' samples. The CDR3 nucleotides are TGCGCCAGCAGCTTGGGATCCCGGACAGGGACGAACACCGGGGAGCTGTTTTTT. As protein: CASSLGSRTGTNTGELFF.